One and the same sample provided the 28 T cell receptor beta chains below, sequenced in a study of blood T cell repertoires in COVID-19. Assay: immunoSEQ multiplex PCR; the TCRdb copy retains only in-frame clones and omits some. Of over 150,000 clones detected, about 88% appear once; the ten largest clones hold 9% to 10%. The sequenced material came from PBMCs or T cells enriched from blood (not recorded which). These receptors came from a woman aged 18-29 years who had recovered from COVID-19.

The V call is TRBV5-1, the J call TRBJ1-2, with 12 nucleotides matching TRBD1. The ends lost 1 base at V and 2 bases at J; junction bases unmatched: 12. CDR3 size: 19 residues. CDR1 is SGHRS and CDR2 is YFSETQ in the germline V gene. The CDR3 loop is CASSLLPFGTGGANYGYTF. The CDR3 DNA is TGCGCCAGCAGCTTGCTTCCTTTCGGGACAGGGGGCGCAAACTATGGCTACACCTTC.

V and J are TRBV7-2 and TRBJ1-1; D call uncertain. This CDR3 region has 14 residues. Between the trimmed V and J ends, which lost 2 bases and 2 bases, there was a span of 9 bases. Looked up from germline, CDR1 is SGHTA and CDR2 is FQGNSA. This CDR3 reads CASSLFGENTEAFF. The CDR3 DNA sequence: TGTGCCAGCAGCTTATTCGGGGAAAACACTGAAGCTTTCTTT.

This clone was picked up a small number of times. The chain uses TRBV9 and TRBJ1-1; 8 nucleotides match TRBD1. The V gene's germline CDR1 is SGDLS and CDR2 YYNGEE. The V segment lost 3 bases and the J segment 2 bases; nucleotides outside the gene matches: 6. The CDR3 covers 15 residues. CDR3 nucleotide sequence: TGTGCCAGCAGCGCTACAACAGGGGGAAACACTGAAGCTTTCTTT. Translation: CASSATTGGNTEAFF.

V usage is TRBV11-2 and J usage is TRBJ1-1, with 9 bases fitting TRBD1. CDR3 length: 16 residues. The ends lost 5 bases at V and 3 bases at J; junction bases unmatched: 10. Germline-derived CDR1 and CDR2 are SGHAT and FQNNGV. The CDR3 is CASSQRTGEWHTEAFF. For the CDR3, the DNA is TGTGCCAGCAGCCAAAGGACAGGGGAATGGCACACTGAAGCTTTCTTT. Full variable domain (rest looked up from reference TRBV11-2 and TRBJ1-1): EAGVAQSPRYKIIEKRQSVAFWCNPISGHATLYWYQQILGQGPKLLIQFQNNGVVDDSQLPKDRFSAERLKGVDSTLKIQPAKLEDSAVYLCASSQRTGEWHTEAFFGQGTRLTVV.

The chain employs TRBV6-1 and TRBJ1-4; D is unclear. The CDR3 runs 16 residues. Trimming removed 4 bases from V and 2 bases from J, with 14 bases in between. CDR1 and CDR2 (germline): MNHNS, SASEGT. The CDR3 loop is CASSGRDLETNEKLFF. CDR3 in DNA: TGTGCCAGCAGTGGGAGGGATCTGGAGACTAATGAAAAACTGTTTTTT.

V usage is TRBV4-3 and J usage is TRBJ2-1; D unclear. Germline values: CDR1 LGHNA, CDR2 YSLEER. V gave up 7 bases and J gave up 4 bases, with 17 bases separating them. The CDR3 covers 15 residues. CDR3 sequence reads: CASTENPAPYNEQFF. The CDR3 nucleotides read TGCGCCAGCACCGAGAATCCAGCGCCGTACAATGAGCAGTTCTTC.

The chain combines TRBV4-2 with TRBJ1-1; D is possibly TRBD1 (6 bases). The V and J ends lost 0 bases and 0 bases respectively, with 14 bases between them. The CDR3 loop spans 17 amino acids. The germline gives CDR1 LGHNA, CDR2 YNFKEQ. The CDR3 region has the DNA TGTGCCAGCAGCCAAGACCTTAACAGGGTCATGAACACTGAAGCTTTCTTT. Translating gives CASSQDLNRVMNTEAFF.

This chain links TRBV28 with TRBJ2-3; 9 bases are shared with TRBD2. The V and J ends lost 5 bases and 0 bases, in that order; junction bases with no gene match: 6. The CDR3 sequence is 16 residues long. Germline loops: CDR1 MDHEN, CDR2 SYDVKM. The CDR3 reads CASSPIAGESTDTQYF. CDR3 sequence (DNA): TGTGCCAGCAGTCCAATAGCGGGGGAAAGCACAGATACGCAGTATTTT.

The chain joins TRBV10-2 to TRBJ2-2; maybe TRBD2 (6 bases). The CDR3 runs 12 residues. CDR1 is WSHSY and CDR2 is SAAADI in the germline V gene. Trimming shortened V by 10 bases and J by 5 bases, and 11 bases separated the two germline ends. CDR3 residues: CATGEVTGELFF. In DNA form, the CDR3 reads TGCGCCACCGGGGAGGTGACCGGGGAGCTGTTTTTT.

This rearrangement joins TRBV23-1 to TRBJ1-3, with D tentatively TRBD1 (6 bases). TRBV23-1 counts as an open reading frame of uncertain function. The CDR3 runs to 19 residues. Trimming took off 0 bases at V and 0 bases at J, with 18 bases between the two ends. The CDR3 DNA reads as TGCGCCAGCAGTCAATCAACGTGGGACACCCGGAGCTCTGGAAACACCATATATTTT. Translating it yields CASSQSTWDTRSSGNTIYF.

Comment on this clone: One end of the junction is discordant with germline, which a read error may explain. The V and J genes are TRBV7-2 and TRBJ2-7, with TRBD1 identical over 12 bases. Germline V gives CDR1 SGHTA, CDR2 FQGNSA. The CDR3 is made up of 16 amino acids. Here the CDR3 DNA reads TGTGCCAGCACCTTAACCGGGACAGGGGGCCACTACGAGCAGTACTTC. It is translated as CASTLTGTGGHYEQYF. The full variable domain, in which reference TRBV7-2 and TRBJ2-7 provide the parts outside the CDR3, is GAGVSQSPSNKVTEKGKDVELRCDPISGHTALYWYRQSLGQGLEFLIYFQGNSAPDKSGLPSDRFSAERTGGSVSTLTIQRTQQEDSAVYLCASTLTGTGGHYEQYFGPGTRLTVT.

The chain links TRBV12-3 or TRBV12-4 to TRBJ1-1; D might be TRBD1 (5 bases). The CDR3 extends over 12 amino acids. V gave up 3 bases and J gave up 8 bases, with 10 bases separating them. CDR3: CASSLGGHEAFF. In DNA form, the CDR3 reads TGTGCCAGCAGTTTGGGTGGACACGAAGCTTTCTTT.

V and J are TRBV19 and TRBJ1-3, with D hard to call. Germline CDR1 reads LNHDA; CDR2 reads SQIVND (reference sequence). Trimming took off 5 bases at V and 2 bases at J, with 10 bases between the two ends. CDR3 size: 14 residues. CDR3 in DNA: TGTGCCAGTAGTTTAGGAGGCGCTGGAAACACCATATATTTT. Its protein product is CASSLGGAGNTIYF.

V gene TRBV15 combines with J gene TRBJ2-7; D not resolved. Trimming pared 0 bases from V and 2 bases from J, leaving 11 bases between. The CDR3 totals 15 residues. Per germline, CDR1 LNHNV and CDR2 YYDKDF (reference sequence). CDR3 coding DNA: TGTGCCACCAGCAGAGATTCCGGAGAGCCCTACGAGCAGTACTTC. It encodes CATSRDSGEPYEQYF. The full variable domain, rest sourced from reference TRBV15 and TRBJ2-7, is DAMVIQNPRYQVTQFGKPVTLSCSQTLNHNVMYWYQQKSSQAPKLLFHYYDKDFNNEADTPDNFQSRRPNTSFCFLDIRSPGLGDTAMYLCATSRDSGEPYEQYFGPGTRLTVT.

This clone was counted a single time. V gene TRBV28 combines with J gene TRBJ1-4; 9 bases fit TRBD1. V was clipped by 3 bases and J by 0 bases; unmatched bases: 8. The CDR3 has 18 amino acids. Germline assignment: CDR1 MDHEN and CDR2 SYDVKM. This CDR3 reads CASSFWGQGYATNEKLFF. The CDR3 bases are TGTGCCAGCAGTTTCTGGGGACAGGGTTATGCAACTAATGAAAAACTGTTTTTT.

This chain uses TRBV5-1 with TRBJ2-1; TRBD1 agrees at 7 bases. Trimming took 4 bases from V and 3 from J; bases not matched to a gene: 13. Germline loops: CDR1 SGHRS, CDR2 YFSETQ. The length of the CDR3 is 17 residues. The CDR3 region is CASSQPTPTGNYNEQFF. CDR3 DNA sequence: TGCGCCAGCAGCCAACCAACACCGACAGGGAACTACAATGAGCAGTTCTTC.

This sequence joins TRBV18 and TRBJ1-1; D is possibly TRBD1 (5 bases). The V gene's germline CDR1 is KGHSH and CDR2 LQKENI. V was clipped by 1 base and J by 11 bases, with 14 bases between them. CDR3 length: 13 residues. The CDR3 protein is CASSPRGDEEAFF. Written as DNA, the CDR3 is TGTGCCAGCTCACCACGGGGGGACGAGGAGGCTTTCTTT.

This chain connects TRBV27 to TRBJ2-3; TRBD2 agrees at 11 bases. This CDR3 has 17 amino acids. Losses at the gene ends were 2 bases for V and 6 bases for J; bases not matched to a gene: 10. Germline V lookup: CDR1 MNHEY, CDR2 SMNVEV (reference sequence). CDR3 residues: CASSLKASGGPRDTQYF. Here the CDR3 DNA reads TGTGCCAGCAGTTTAAAGGCTAGCGGGGGGCCAAGGGATACGCAGTATTTT.

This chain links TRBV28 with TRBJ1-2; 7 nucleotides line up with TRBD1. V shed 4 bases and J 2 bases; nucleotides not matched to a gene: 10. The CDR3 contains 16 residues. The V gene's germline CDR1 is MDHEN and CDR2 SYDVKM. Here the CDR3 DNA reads TGTGCCAGCAGTTCCCTTTCCCGACAGGGCAACTATGGCTACACCTTC. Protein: CASSSLSRQGNYGYTF.

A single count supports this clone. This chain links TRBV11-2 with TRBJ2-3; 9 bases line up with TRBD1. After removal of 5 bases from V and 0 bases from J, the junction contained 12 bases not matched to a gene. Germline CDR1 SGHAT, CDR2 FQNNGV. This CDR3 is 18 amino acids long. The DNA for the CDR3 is TGTGCCAGCAGCGTACAGGGGGCCGGGGCGGTGAGCACAGATACGCAGTATTTT. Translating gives CASSVQGAGAVSTDTQYF.

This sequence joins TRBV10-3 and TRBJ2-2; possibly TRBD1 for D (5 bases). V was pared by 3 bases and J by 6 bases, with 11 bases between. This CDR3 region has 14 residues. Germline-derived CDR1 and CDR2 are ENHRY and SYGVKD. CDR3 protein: CAISEIRDAGELFF. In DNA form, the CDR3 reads TGTGCCATCAGTGAAATCAGGGATGCCGGGGAGCTGTTTTTT.

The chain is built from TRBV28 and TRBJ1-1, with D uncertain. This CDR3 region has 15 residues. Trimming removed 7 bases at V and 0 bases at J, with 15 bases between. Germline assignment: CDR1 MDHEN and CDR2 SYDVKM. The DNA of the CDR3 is TGTGCCAGCACCCCCGCGGGGTCGCTGAACACTGAAGCTTTCTTT. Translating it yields CASTPAGSLNTEAFF.

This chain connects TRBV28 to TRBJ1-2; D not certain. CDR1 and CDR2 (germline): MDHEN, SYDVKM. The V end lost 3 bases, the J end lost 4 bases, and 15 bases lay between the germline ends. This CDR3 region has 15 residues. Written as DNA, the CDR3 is TGTGCCAGCAGTTTGTTACAGACCTTCGGCTATGGCTACACCTTC. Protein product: CASSLLQTFGYGYTF.

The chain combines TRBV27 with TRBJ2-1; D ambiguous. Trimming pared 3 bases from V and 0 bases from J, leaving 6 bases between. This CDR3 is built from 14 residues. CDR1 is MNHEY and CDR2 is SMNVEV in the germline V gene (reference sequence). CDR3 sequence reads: CASSLGSSYNEQFF. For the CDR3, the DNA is TGTGCCAGCAGTTTGGGCTCCTCCTACAATGAGCAGTTCTTC.

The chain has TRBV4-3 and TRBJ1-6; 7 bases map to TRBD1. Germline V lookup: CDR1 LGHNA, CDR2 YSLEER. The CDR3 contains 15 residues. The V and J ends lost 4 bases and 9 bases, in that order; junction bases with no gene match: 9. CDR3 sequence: CASSLRTGLGSPLHF. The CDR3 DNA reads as TGCGCCAGCAGCCTGCGGACAGGTTTGGGTTCACCCCTCCACTTT.

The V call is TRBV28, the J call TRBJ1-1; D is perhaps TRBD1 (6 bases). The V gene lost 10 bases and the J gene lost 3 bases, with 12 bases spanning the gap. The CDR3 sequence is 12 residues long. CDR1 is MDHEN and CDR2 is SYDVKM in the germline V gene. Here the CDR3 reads CANQGRDTEAFF. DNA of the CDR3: TGTGCCAACCAGGGGAGGGACACTGAAGCTTTCTTT.

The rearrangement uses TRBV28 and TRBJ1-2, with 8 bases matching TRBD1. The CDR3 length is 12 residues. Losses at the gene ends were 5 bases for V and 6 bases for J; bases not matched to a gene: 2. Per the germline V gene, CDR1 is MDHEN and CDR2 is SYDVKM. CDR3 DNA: TGTGCCAGCAGTACACAGGGGGATGGCTACACCTTC. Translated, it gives CASSTQGDGYTF.

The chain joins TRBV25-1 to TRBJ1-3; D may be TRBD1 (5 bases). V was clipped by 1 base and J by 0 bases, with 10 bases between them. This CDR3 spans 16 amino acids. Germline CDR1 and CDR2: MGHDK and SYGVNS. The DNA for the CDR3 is TGTGCCAGCAGTGAATCCCCCGACAGCTCTGGAAACACCATATATTTT. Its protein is CASSESPDSSGNTIYF.